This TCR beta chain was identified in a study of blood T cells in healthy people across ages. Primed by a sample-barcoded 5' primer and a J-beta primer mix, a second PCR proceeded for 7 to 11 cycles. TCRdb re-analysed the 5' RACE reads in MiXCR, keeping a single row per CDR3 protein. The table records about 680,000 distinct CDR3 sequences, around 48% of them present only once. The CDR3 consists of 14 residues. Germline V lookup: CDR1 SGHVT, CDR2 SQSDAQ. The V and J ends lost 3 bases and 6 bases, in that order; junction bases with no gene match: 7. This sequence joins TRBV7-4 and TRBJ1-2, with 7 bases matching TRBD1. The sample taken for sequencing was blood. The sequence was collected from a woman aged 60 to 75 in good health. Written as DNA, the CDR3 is TGTGCCAGCAGCTTTACAGGGGAAGTTAATGGCTACACCTTC. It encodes CASSFTGEVNGYTF. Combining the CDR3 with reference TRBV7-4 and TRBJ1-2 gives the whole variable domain GAGVSQSPRYKVAKRGRDVALRCDSISGHVTLYWYRQTLGQGSEVLTYSQSDAQRDKSGRPSGRFSAERPERSVSTLKIQRTEQGDSAVYLCASSFTGEVNGYTFGSGTRLTVV.